What follows are 13 T cell receptor beta chains derived from one specimen sequenced in a study of post-analysis software for immune sequencing data. Each TCR beta cDNA library carried unique molecular identifiers. Each CDR3 protein is one row after TCRdb ran MiXCR on the PCR reads. Of approximately 730,000 distinct CDR3 sequences listed, just over 45% were seen once; the top ten hold 4.9%. These receptors' targets are unknown. Whole-study findings and limits: TRBV5-6, TRBV5-1 and TRBV20-1 belonged to a set of a handful of TRBV segments that were more frequent in patients than controls.

The source material was blood. The receptors shown here come from a girl aged 5 to 17 with multiple sclerosis.

The table lists this clonotype with a count of one. This chain joins TRBV2 and TRBJ1-5; D may be TRBD1 (5 bases). CDR1 is SNHLY and CDR2 is FYNNEI in the germline V gene. With 8 bases removed from V and 9 bases from J, the gap between germline ends came to 20 bases. This CDR3 spans 14 amino acids. The CDR3 DNA follows: TGTGCCAGCGGGGGGTCGGACGGTGGCTCGCCCCAGCATTTT. Its protein is CASGGSDGGSPQHF. Full variable domain (missing parts from reference TRBV2 and TRBJ1-5): EPEVTQTPSHQVTQMGQEVILRCVPISNHLYFYWYRQILGQKVEFLVSFYNNEISEKSEIFDDQFSVERPDGSNFTLKIRSTKLEDSAMYFCASGGSDGGSPQHFGDGTRLSIL.

The V gene is TRBV9, the J gene TRBJ2-2, with D perhaps assigned TRBD1 or TRBD2 (5 bases each). CDR1 is SGDLS and CDR2 is YYNGEE in the germline V gene. The CDR3 consists of 15 residues. V gave up 4 bases and J gave up 7 bases, with 17 bases separating them. In DNA, the CDR3 is TGTGCCAGCAGCTTTAGAGGGGAAACCTTCGGGGAGCTGTTTTTT. Residues: CASSFRGETFGELFF.

This clonotype was counted a few times. The rearrangement links TRBV15 to TRBJ2-7; D might be TRBD1 (5 bases). Germline-derived CDR1 and CDR2 are LNHNV and YYDKDF (reference sequence). Trimming stripped 4 bases from V and 2 bases from J, with 15 bases between. This CDR3 is built from 15 residues. The CDR3 DNA is TGTGCCACCAGCAATCCCGACAGACCTACCTACGAGCAGTACTTC. This sequence encodes CATSNPDRPTYEQYF.

The genes are TRBV9 and TRBJ2-7; 9 bases align to TRBD2. CDR1 and CDR2 from the germline V gene are SGDLS and YYNGEE. This CDR3 comprises 19 residues. Losses at the gene ends were 1 base for V and 3 bases for J; bases not matched to a gene: 17. The CDR3 sequence: CASSVISVRGGDLYYEQYF. The CDR3 DNA reads TGTGCCAGCAGCGTAATATCAGTGCGGGGGGGGGACCTTTACTACGAGCAGTACTTC.

This clonotype appeared a single time. The chain employs TRBV6-5 and TRBJ2-5; 12 bases are shared with TRBD2. The CDR3 has 14 amino acids. The germline gives CDR1 MNHEY, CDR2 SVGAGI. V lost 6 bases to trimming and J lost 11 bases; unmatched junction nucleotides: 10. The CDR3 sequence is CASRTSGRGPEQYF. The CDR3 region has the DNA TGTGCCAGCAGGACTAGCGGGAGAGGTCCGGAGCAGTACTTC.

This chain uses TRBV7-9 with TRBJ2-3, with D perhaps matching TRBD2 (5 bases). The CDR3 totals 14 residues. Trimming took 0 bases from V and 6 from J, leaving 10 bases between them. From germline, CDR1 is SEHNR and CDR2 FQNEAQ (reference sequence). In nucleotides, the CDR3 is TGTGCCAGCAGCTTAGCGTGGGGAGTGGATACGCAGTATTTT. It specifies CASSLAWGVDTQYF.

The rearrangement joins TRBV6-6 to TRBJ1-3; D is unresolved. V was shortened by 7 bases and J by 0 bases, with 4 bases between the two germline ends. The V gene's germline CDR1 is MNHNY and CDR2 SVGAGI (reference sequence). This CDR3 has 12 amino acids. CDR3 bases: TGTGCCAGCACCCCCTCTGGAAACACCATATATTTT. Translation: CASTPSGNTIYF.

The sample holds a few counts of this clonotype. This chain uses TRBV4-3 with TRBJ2-1; possibly TRBD1 or TRBD2 for D (5 bases each). The CDR3 totals 16 residues. Germline V gene sequence: CDR1 LGHNA, CDR2 YSLEER. The V end was cut by 1 base, the J end by 4 bases, with 14 bases between. The CDR3 spells CASSQASGPLYNEQFF. The CDR3 region has the DNA TGCGCCAGCAGCCAAGCGTCGGGACCCCTATACAATGAGCAGTTCTTC.

V is TRBV28 and J is TRBJ2-1; TRBD2 might be the D (5 bases). Per germline, CDR1 MDHEN and CDR2 SYDVKM. The CDR3 has 10 residues. V lost 10 bases, J lost 5 bases, and 6 bases lay in between. The CDR3 loop is CAIGDNEQFF. In DNA, the CDR3 is TGTGCCATCGGGGACAATGAGCAGTTCTTC.

This clonotype has more than one count but fewer than ten. This sequence joins TRBV9 and TRBJ1-4; no clear D. There are 15 residues in the CDR3. V lost 0 bases to trimming and J lost 8 bases, with 14 bases between them. CDR1 and CDR2 from the germline V gene are SGDLS and YYNGEE. CDR3 in amino acids: CASSVATGRREKLFF. Here the CDR3 DNA reads TGTGCCAGCAGCGTAGCTACCGGGAGGAGGGAAAAACTGTTTTTT.

This clonotype occurred a few times. The rearrangement joins TRBV6-5 to TRBJ1-2; 7 bases fit TRBD1. V lost 2 bases, J lost 3 bases, and 6 bases stayed unmatched. The germline V gene has CDR1 MNHEY and CDR2 SVGAGI. CDR3 length: 15 residues. The CDR3 here is CASSYKGQPDYGYTF. Here the CDR3 DNA reads TGTGCCAGCAGTTACAAGGGACAGCCTGACTATGGCTACACCTTC.

About this clonotype: Because the CDR3's place on the DNA is in doubt, the DNA is left out and the CDR3 is given as listed by TCRdb. The chain carries TRBV6-1 and TRBJ1-5. The CDR3 comprises 13 residues, both ends counted. Germline CDR1 MNHNS, CDR2 SASEGT. CDR3 loop: CASILGSNQPQHF.

This chain joins TRBV5-5 and TRBJ2-7; 11 nucleotides line up with TRBD2. Germline CDR1 and CDR2: SGHKS and YYEKEE (reference sequence). Trimming took 3 bases from V and 2 from J; bases not matched to a gene: 4. This CDR3 is 15 amino acids long. The chain's CDR3 is CASSSGLAAPYEQYF. The CDR3 region has the DNA TGTGCCAGCAGCTCGGGACTAGCGGCTCCCTACGAGCAGTACTTC. The whole variable domain, remainder taken from reference TRBV5-5 and TRBJ2-7, is DAGVTQSPTHLIKTRGQQVTLRCSPISGHKSVSWYQQVLGQGPQFIFQYYEKEERGRGNFPDRFSARQFPNYSSELNVNALLLGDSALYLCASSSGLAAPYEQYFGPGTRLTVT.